This T cell receptor beta chain stems from a study of T cells in Graves' hyperthyroidism and ophthalmopathy. On the study more broadly: Peripheral blood was secured at the point of initial diagnosis, before any treatment.

Diagnosis of hyperthyroidism was new in patients aged 18 to 65, and its duration was under 2 months. Lactation, pregnancy, other autoimmune disease or uncontrolled infection excluded patients. Diagnoses rested on clinical symptoms, serum thyroxine and TRAb, thyroid ultrasound and orbital computed tomography. This clonotype was seen repeatedly, ten times or more. It was RNA transcripts that yielded the amplified TCR beta CDR3 regions. HTBI primers drove first-round RT-PCR of the TCR CDR3. Each CDR3 protein gets one entry after TCRdb re-called the multiplex PCR reads with MiXCR. The sample lists around 700,000 distinct CDR3 sequences; around 40% were seen once. The CDR3 has 12 amino acids. The V end was cut by 9 bases, the J end by 2 bases, with 10 bases between. CDR1 is ENHRY, CDR2 SYGVKD, per germline.

Source material: blood. This clonotype originated in a woman between 40 and 55 years old with Graves' hyperthyroidism. This chain uses TRBV10-3 with TRBJ2-5, with D perhaps matching TRBD1 (5 bases). The CDR3 loop reads CAIRQRQETQYF. DNA of the CDR3: TGTGCCATTCGACAGAGGCAAGAGACCCAGTACTTC.